This T cell receptor beta chain appears in the sequencing data of a study of identical twins. The CDR3 length is 17 residues. TCRdb analysed the 5' RACE reads with MiXCR anew, one entry per CDR3 protein. This table holds about 1.7 million distinct CDR3 sequences, less than 40% found once. This chain joins TRBV21-1 and TRBJ1-2; TRBD1, as called in the table, went unchecked against the DNA. TRBV21-1 corresponds to a pseudogene. The receptor's source is a newborn girl in good health. The sequenced sample consisted of cord blood. The CDR3 protein is CASSKKAPDRGGYGYTF. The CDR3 coding sequence is TGTGCCAGCAGCAAAAAGGCCCCGGACAGGGGGGGGTATGGCTACACCTTC.